The rows below give T cell receptor beta chains drawn from one sample of a study of cytomegalovirus exposure and HLA in healthy donors. Some clones are missing from TCRdb's copy, which holds only in-frame ones; the method was immunoSEQ multiplex PCR. The table lists approximately 120,000 clones. The sequenced sample consisted of PBMCs. The receptor source for this set is a middle-aged man in good health and CMV-seronegative. The CDR3 runs from the conserved cysteine through the conserved F or W. The D gene is left open where the match is weak.

d_call j_call v_call cdr3_aa cdr3_nt
NA TRBJ2-6 TRBV4-3 CASSQDPGSLAGANVLTF TGCGCCAGCAGCCAAGATCCGGGGTCCCTCGCCGGGGCCAACGTCCTGACTTTC
TRBD1 TRBJ1-5 TRBV2 CASSGGQGNGQPQHF TGTGCCAGCAGTGGCGGACAGGGGAATGGTCAGCCCCAGCATTTT
NA TRBJ2-7 TRBV4-2 CASSQYVGGIYEQYF TGTGCCAGCAGCCAATATGTTGGCGGGATCTACGAGCAGTACTTC
NA TRBJ2-1 TRBV11-2 CASSPWTNAPFF TGTGCCAGCAGCCCATGGACTAATGCTCCGTTCTTC
TRBD1 TRBJ2-3 TRBV15 CATSPLSGTGRDTQYF TGTGCCACCTCGCCTCTATCGGGGACAGGGAGAGATACGCAGTATTTT
TRBD1 TRBJ2-2 TRBV5-1 CASSRRQGNTGELFF TGCGCCAGCAGTCGGAGACAGGGGAACACCGGGGAGCTGTTTTTT
NA TRBJ2-7 TRBV7-2 CASSPSYEQYF TGTGCCAGCAGCCCTTCTTACGAGCAGTACTTC
NA TRBJ2-7 TRBV30 CACKEGSYEQYF TGTGCCTGTAAGGAGGGGTCCTACGAGCAGTACTTC
TRBD2 TRBJ2-7 TRBV11-2 CASTQDGGFVSYEQYF TGTGCCAGCACCCAAGACGGGGGGTTCGTGTCCTACGAGCAGTACTTC
NA TRBJ1-6 TRBV2 CASSEVGGPLHF TGTGCCAGCAGCGAAGTAGGGGGACCCCTCCACTTT
TRBD1 TRBJ2-4 TRBV7-2 CASSLKGAENIQYF TGTGCCAGCAGCTTAAAGGGGGCGGAAAACATTCAGTACTTC
TRBD1 TRBJ2-7 TRBV5-6 CASRAPGTGAYEQYF TGTGCCAGCAGGGCTCCCGGGACAGGGGCCTACGAGCAGTACTTC
TRBD2 TRBJ2-5 TRBV2 CASSVLELAGAQETQYF TGTGCCAGCAGTGTTTTAGAACTAGCGGGAGCTCAAGAGACCCAGTACTTC
TRBD1 TRBJ1-1 TRBV27 CASSSWTGGRTEAFF TGTGCCAGCAGTTCCTGGACAGGGGGGAGAACTGAAGCTTTCTTT
TRBD1 TRBJ2-7 TRBV7-9 CASSGSGTGNYEQYF TGTGCCAGCAGCGGATCCGGGACAGGGAACTACGAGCAGTACTTC
TRBD2 TRBJ2-5 TRBV30 CAWSVVAGIRETQYF TGTGCCTGGAGTGTTGTAGCGGGGATCCGGGAGACCCAGTACTTC
TRBD2 TRBJ2-7 TRBV7-9 CASSWEGSGAYSYEQYF TGTGCCAGCAGCTGGGAGGGGTCAGGCGCATACTCCTACGAGCAGTACTTC
NA TRBJ2-3 TRBV28 CASKYSGYADTQYF TGTGCCAGCAAATATTCAGGGTATGCAGATACGCAGTATTTT
NA TRBJ2-7 TRBV27 CASSLLGKDSVLSHEQYF TGTGCCAGCAGTTTATTGGGCAAAGATTCGGTTTTATCCCACGAGCAGTACTTC
TRBD1 TRBJ1-1 TRBV19 CASSMGDSGLPSAFF TGTGCCAGTAGTATGGGGGACAGCGGGCTCCCGTCCGCTTTCTTT
TRBD1 TRBJ2-2 TRBV13 CASSLYPGGSAGELFF TGTGCCAGCAGCTTATATCCAGGGGGATCGGCCGGGGAGCTGTTTTTT
NA TRBJ2-5 TRBV29-1 CSVEGGGLAYQETQYF TGCAGCGTTGAAGGGGGTGGGCTAGCGTATCAAGAGACCCAGTACTTC
NA TRBJ1-5 TRBV6-5 CASSYRGEQPQHF TGTGCCAGCAGTTACCGGGGAGAACAGCCCCAGCATTTT
NA TRBJ1-2 TRBV25-1 CASSEWGRVGGYTF TGTGCCAGCAGTGAATGGGGCAGGGTAGGTGGCTACACCTTC
TRBD2 TRBJ2-7 TRBV5-4 CASSFYSGGYEQYF TGTGCCAGCAGCTTCTATTCGGGAGGGTACGAGCAGTACTTC
NA TRBJ2-5 TRBV7-9 CASSLPLEETQYF TGTGCCAGCAGCCTCCCACTAGAAGAGACCCAGTACTTC
NA TRBJ2-5 TRBV9 CASSVALGVGEETQYF TGTGCCAGCAGCGTAGCTTTGGGCGTAGGTGAGGAGACCCAGTACTTC
TRBD1 TRBJ2-7 TRBV6-5 CASSTPQGATYEQYF TGTGCCAGCAGTACCCCCCAGGGGGCGACCTACGAGCAGTACTTC
TRBD2 TRBJ2-7 TRBV7-8 CASSLAAGSAYEQYF TGTGCCAGCAGCTTAGCAGCGGGATCGGCCTACGAGCAGTACTTC
NA TRBJ1-3 TRBV9 CASSVGVDSEAGNTIYF TGTGCCAGCAGCGTGGGAGTGGACAGTGAGGCTGGAAACACCATATATTTT
NA TRBJ2-7 TRBV10-3 CAISGTPLGGYEQYF TGTGCCATCAGTGGGACCCCTCTCGGAGGCTACGAGCAGTACTTC
NA TRBJ2-7 TRBV7-2 CASSPSSEQYF TGTGCCAGCAGCCCCTCCTCCGAGCAGTACTTC
TRBD1 TRBJ1-5 TRBV7-2 CASSLVQGESQPQHF TGTGCCAGCAGCTTAGTGCAGGGGGAGAGTCAGCCCCAGCATTTT
TRBD1 TRBJ1-3 TRBV7-2 CASSLGTGSPGNTIYF TGTGCCAGCAGCTTAGGGACAGGGTCACCCGGAAACACCATATATTTT
TRBD2 TRBJ2-1 TRBV7-8 CASAPRTSGPNEQFF TGTGCCAGCGCACCCAGGACTAGCGGGCCGAATGAGCAGTTCTTC
NA TRBJ1-2 TRBV30 CAWTVNYGYTF TGTGCCTGGACAGTGAACTATGGCTACACCTTC
NA TRBJ1-6 TRBV27 CASSPGSSYNSPLHF TGTGCCAGCAGCCCCGGTAGCAGCTATAATTCACCCCTCCACTTT
TRBD2 TRBJ2-1 TRBV14 CASSIAGSLRNEQFF TGTGCCAGCTCTATAGCGGGAAGCCTAAGGAATGAGCAGTTCTTC
TRBD2 TRBJ2-1 TRBV19 CASSPRTSYREQFF TGTGCCAGTAGTCCAAGGACTAGTTATCGTGAGCAGTTCTTC
NA TRBJ2-7 TRBV18 CASSSEVTGEQYF TGTGCCAGCTCATCCGAAGTTACAGGCGAGCAGTACTTC
TRBD2 TRBJ2-1 TRBV19 CASLGASGRYNEQFF TGTGCCAGTTTGGGGGCTAGCGGGAGGTACAATGAGCAGTTCTTC
NA TRBJ2-3 TRBV7-3 CASSPGGGTQYF TGTGCCAGCAGCCCCGGCGGAGGTACGCAGTATTTT
NA TRBJ2-5 TRBV7-8 CASRSPWEFQETQYF TGTGCCAGCAGGTCTCCGTGGGAGTTCCAAGAGACCCAGTACTTC
NA TRBJ1-3 TRBV27 CASSSRGISGNTIYF TGTGCCAGCAGCTCCAGGGGCATCTCTGGAAACACCATATATTTT